This TCR beta chain was captured in a study of siplizumab effects on memory and regulatory T cells. TCRdb's copy holds only in-frame clones and misses some; the assay was immunoSEQ multiplex PCR. The profile covers approximately 68,000 clones, with roughly nine tenths appearing a single time and over 25% taken by the ten largest. The sequenced sample was CD8+ T cells sorted from blood. This sequence was found in a human donor in good health.

The CDR3 region has the DNA TGTGCCAGCAGTTACTCCACCCTTTACGAAGAGACCCAGTACTTC. It codes for CASSYSTLYEETQYF. This rearrangement joins TRBV6-5 to TRBJ2-5; D not resolved. This CDR3 is built from 15 residues. Trimming shortened V by 0 bases and J by 3 bases, and 11 bases separated the two germline ends. Germline V CDR1 and CDR2: MNHEY, SVGAGI.